The source of this T cell receptor beta chain is a study of T cell changes during pregnancy in multiple sclerosis. Assay used: immunoSEQ multiplex PCR; TCRdb lists only in-frame clones, some missing. This sample has about 58,000 clones, with about 92% found just once. V shed 2 bases and J 6 bases; nucleotides not matched to a gene: 7. The CDR3 runs 15 residues. Germline V gives CDR1 MGHRA, CDR2 YSYEKL. V and J are TRBV4-1 and TRBJ2-7, with 10 bases aligning to TRBD1. The sample was CD8+ T cells from peripheral blood mononuclear cells, taken in the second trimester of pregnancy. This clonotype was obtained from a female donor with multiple sclerosis, enrolled in a pregnancy study. DNA of the CDR3: TGCGCCAGCAGCCAATCCGGGACAGGGGTTTCCGAGCAGTACTTC. It yields the protein CASSQSGTGVSEQYF.